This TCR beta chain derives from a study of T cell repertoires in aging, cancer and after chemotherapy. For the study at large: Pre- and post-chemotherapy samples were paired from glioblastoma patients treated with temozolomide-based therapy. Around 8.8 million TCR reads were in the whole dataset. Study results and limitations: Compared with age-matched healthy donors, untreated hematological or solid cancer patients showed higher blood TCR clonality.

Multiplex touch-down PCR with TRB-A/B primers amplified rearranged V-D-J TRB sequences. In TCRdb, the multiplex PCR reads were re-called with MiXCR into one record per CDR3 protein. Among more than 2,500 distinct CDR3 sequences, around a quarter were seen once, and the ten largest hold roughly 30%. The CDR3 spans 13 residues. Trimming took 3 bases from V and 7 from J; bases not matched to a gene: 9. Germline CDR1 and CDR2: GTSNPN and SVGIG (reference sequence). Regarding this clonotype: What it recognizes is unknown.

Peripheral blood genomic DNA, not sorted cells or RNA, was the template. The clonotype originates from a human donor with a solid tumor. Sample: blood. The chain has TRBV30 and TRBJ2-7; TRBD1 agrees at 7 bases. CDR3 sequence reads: CAWRSQGVREQYF. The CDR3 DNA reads TGTGCCTGGAGGTCTCAGGGGGTGAGGGAGCAGTACTTC.